This T cell receptor beta chain was recorded in a study of blood T cell repertoires in COVID-19. The table lists this clone with a few counts. The CDR3 sequence is 15 residues long. The V and J ends lost 4 bases and 6 bases, in that order; junction bases with no gene match: 7. The germline V gene encodes CDR1 SGHNT and CDR2 YYREEE (reference sequence). The data were produced by immunoSEQ multiplex PCR, yet TCRdb's version contains in-frame clones alone and is incomplete. Of some 220,000 clones in the sample, 80% to 90% were seen once. The V gene is TRBV5-4, the J gene TRBJ2-2; 9 nucleotides line up with TRBD2. What was sequenced was peripheral blood. The receptor's source is a man aged 50 or older with active or convalescent COVID-19. This CDR3 is CASSPGTSYSGELFF. For the CDR3, the DNA is TGTGCCAGCAGCCCCGGGACTAGCTATTCCGGGGAGCTGTTTTTT.